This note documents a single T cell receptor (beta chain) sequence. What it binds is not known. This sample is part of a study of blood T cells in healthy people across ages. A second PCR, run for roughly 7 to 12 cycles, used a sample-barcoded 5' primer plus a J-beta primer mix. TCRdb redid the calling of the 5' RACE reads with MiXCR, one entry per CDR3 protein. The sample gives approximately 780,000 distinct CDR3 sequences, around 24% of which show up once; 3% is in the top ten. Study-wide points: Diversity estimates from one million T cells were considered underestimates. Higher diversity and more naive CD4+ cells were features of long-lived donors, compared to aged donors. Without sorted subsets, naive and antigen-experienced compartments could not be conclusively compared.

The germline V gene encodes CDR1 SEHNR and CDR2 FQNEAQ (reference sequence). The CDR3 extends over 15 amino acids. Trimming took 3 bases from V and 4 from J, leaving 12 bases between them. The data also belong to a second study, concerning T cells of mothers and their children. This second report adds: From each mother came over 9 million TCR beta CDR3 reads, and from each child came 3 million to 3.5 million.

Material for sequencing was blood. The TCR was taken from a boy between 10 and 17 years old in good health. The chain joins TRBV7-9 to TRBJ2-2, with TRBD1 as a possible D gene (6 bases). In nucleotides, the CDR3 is TGTGCCAGCAGCTTCCAGGGACAAGGCACCGGGGAGCTGTTTTTT. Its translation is CASSFQGQGTGELFF.